Listed below are T cell receptor beta chains from one sample, sequenced in a study of cytomegalovirus exposure and HLA in healthy donors. Produced via immunoSEQ multiplex PCR; TCRdb's table is partial and in-frame only. This table has around 76,000 clones, approximately 70% appearing once. Specimen: PBMCs. These receptors were collected from a woman aged 45-59 years in good health and CMV-seropositive. Both conserved end residues are part of each CDR3. A D gene is named only where the DNA matches it firmly. The size field is filled for only some rows; it gives once, few, many or a size class.

clone_size j_call v_call d_call cdr3_aa cdr3_nt
. TRBJ1-1 TRBV7-9 . CASSFGGTANTEAFF TGTGCCAGCAGCTTCGGGGGAACGGCGAACACTGAAGCTTTCTTT
. TRBJ2-7 TRBV5-1 TRBD1 CASSPGQRVHEQYF TGCGCCAGCAGCCCGGGACAGAGGGTCCACGAGCAGTACTTC
once TRBJ2-5 TRBV27 . CASSLWAEETQYF TGTGCCAGCAGCCTCTGGGCAGAAGAGACCCAGTACTTC
. TRBJ2-7 TRBV5-4 . CASSLDRENEQYF TGTGCCAGCAGCTTGGATCGGGAGAACGAGCAGTACTTC
few TRBJ1-1 TRBV11-2 TRBD1 CASSLEGQGVTEAFF TGTGCCAGCAGCTTAGAGGGACAGGGGGTGACTGAAGCTTTCTTT
. TRBJ2-6 TRBV30 . CAWAENAGANVLTF TGTGCCTGGGCCGAGAATGCTGGGGCCAACGTCCTGACTTTC
. TRBJ2-7 TRBV28 . CASSLPGIYEQYF TGTGCCAGCAGTTTGCCCGGGATTTACGAGCAGTACTTC
. TRBJ1-5 TRBV18 . CASSPRQANSNQPQHF TGTGCCAGCTCACCACGGCAGGCTAATAGCAATCAGCCCCAGCATTTT
. TRBJ2-5 TRBV5-1 . CASSLLLEPETQYF TGCGCCAGCAGCTTGTTACTAGAGCCGGAGACCCAGTACTTC
. TRBJ1-2 TRBV21-1 . CASSRSGFRECSRGYTF TGTGCCAGCAGCAGAAGTGGCTTCAGGGAATGCTCACGTGGCTACACCTTC
. TRBJ2-7 TRBV14 TRBD1 CASSLRAGTGAEQYF TGTGCCAGCAGCCTCCGCGCCGGGACAGGGGCCGAGCAGTACTTC
. TRBJ2-7 TRBV6-6 . CASSYKPRSEQYF TGTGCCAGCAGTTACAAACCTAGGAGCGAGCAGTACTTC
. TRBJ2-5 TRBV28 . CASTTSIQVNQETQYF TGTGCCAGCACCACTTCTATACAGGTCAACCAAGAGACCCAGTACTTC
. TRBJ1-4 TRBV5-4 TRBD1 CASSLTTGTNEKLFF TGTGCCAGCAGCCTAACGACAGGGACTAATGAAAAACTGTTTTTT
few TRBJ2-2 TRBV12-5 . CASGEDTNTGELFF TGTGCTAGTGGCGAGGACACTAACACCGGGGAGCTGTTTTTT
. TRBJ1-3 TRBV7-3 TRBD1 CVSRVQRGLGNTIYF TGTGTCAGCAGAGTACAAAGGGGGCTTGGAAACACCATATATTTT
. TRBJ1-4 TRBV15 . CATSRVGGVAEKLFF TGTGCCACCAGCAGAGTCGGGGGGGTTGCGGAAAAACTGTTTTTT
. TRBJ1-1 TRBV7-9 . CASSWGGEAFF TGTGCCAGCAGCTGGGGGGGCGAAGCTTTCTTT
few TRBJ2-1 TRBV27 . CASSNRLNLYNEQFF TGTGCCAGCAGTAACCGACTAAACCTATACAATGAGCAGTTCTTC
few TRBJ2-1 TRBV27 TRBD1 CASSLGTGGDNEQFF TGTGCCAGCAGTTTAGGGACAGGGGGGGACAATGAGCAGTTCTTC
. TRBJ1-1 TRBV19 TRBD1 CASSTQGFPNTEAFF TGTGCCAGTAGTACACAGGGGTTCCCGAACACTGAAGCTTTCTTT
. TRBJ2-7 TRBV7-2 TRBD2 CASSRQRTSGRLADEQYF TGTGCCAGCAGTCGTCAACGGACTAGCGGGAGGTTGGCGGACGAGCAGTACTTC
. TRBJ1-3 TRBV11-2 . CASSSGGSGNTIYF TGTGCCAGCAGTTCAGGAGGTTCGGGAAACACCATATATTTT
medium-sized TRBJ2-3 TRBV30 . CAWSRQGGTDTQYF TGTGCCTGGAGTCGTCAGGGTGGCACAGATACGCAGTATTTT
. TRBJ2-7 TRBV11-2 . CASSLVSHEQYF TGTGCCAGCAGCTTAGTCTCCCACGAGCAGTACTTC
. TRBJ2-1 TRBV5-4 TRBD2 CASSIKRGGLDEQFF TGTGCCAGCAGCATTAAGCGGGGGGGGCTCGATGAGCAGTTCTTC
. TRBJ2-3 TRBV27 . CASSFTPPAGTDTQYF TGTGCCAGCAGTTTTACTCCCCCAGCGGGCACAGATACGCAGTATTTT
. TRBJ1-3 TRBV25-1 TRBD1 CASSQQGARGGNTIYF TGTGCCAGCAGTCAACAGGGGGCGCGGGGGGGAAACACCATATATTTT
. TRBJ2-7 TRBV9 TRBD1 CASSVAGQGAREQYF TGTGCCAGCAGCGTAGCCGGACAGGGGGCGCGTGAGCAGTACTTC
. TRBJ1-1 TRBV6-6 . CASKDHGANTEAFF TGTGCCAGCAAGGACCATGGGGCGAACACTGAAGCTTTCTTT
. TRBJ2-1 TRBV30 TRBD2 CAWQFRPSGGYNEQFF TGTGCCTGGCAGTTCCGGCCTAGCGGGGGTTACAATGAGCAGTTCTTC
. TRBJ1-5 TRBV4-3 TRBD1 CASSQEQGAGQPQHF TGCGCCAGCAGCCAAGAACAGGGGGCGGGTCAGCCCCAGCATTTT
once TRBJ1-1 TRBV29-1 TRBD1 CSVGDRAGSGTEAFF TGCAGCGTGGGGGACAGGGCGGGTTCGGGCACTGAAGCTTTCTTT
. TRBJ2-5 TRBV2 . CASRADQETQYF TGTGCCAGCAGAGCGGATCAAGAGACCCAGTACTTC
few TRBJ2-2 TRBV9 . CASSVDAGNTGELFF TGTGCCAGCAGCGTAGATGCAGGGAACACCGGGGAGCTGTTTTTT
. TRBJ1-6 TRBV6-5 . CASKKGNTDSPLHF TGTGCCAGCAAAAAGGGGAATACTGATTCACCCCTCCACTTT
. TRBJ1-2 TRBV13 . CASSFNRDGGYTF TGTGCCAGCAGCTTTAACAGGGATGGCGGCTACACCTTC
. TRBJ1-6 TRBV4-3 . CASSQDGSSYNSPLHF TGCGCCAGCAGCCAAGACGGGAGCTCCTATAATTCACCCCTCCACTTT
. TRBJ1-5 TRBV28 TRBD1 CASSSYRGFGNQPQHF TGTGCCAGCAGTTCGTACAGGGGGTTTGGCAATCAGCCCCAGCATTTT
. TRBJ2-1 TRBV7-9 . CASSLEEAGTEQFF TGTGCCAGCAGCTTAGAAGAGGCGGGAACTGAGCAGTTCTTC
. TRBJ2-1 TRBV14 TRBD2 CASSQGLAEGNEQFF TGTGCCAGCAGCCAGGGACTAGCGGAAGGAAATGAGCAGTTCTTC
few TRBJ2-7 TRBV5-4 TRBD2 CASSLAGIAGGDEQYF TGTGCCAGCAGCTTAGCCGGGATAGCGGGAGGAGACGAGCAGTACTTC
. TRBJ2-3 TRBV29-1 . CSVPEQGSGDTQYF TGCAGCGTACCGGAACAGGGATCAGGAGATACGCAGTATTTT
. TRBJ2-7 TRBV10-2 . CASSEPGQPYEQYF TGCGCCAGCAGTGAACCGGGACAACCCTACGAGCAGTACTTC
. TRBJ2-7 TRBV28 TRBD1 CASLTQGDEQYF TGTGCCAGCTTAACACAGGGGGATGAGCAGTACTTC
few TRBJ1-1 TRBV19 . CASSGTLNTEAFF TGTGCCAGTAGTGGGACATTGAACACTGAAGCTTTCTTT
few TRBJ2-3 TRBV6-1 . CASSERNGQSFGDTQYF TGTGCCAGCAGTGAAAGAAACGGACAGTCCTTTGGAGATACGCAGTATTTT
. TRBJ1-2 TRBV2 . CASSGVWASTYGYTF TGTGCCAGCAGTGGGGTTTGGGCTTCCACCTATGGCTACACCTTC
. TRBJ1-1 TRBV12-5 TRBD1 CASGLVGSGTGNTEAFF TGTGCTAGTGGTTTGGTAGGAAGTGGGACAGGGAACACTGAAGCTTTCTTT
. TRBJ1-2 TRBV19 . CASNRGTNYGYTF TGTGCCAGTAATAGAGGGACAAACTATGGCTACACCTTC
. TRBJ1-1 TRBV6-5 . CASSYVRYWGGEAFF TGTGCCAGCAGTTACGTCAGGTATTGGGGGGGAGAAGCTTTCTTT
. TRBJ2-6 TRBV7-2 . CASSLKGLGANVLTF TGTGCCAGCAGCTTAAAGGGGCTTGGGGCCAACGTCCTGACTTTC
. TRBJ2-1 TRBV28 TRBD1 CASSVQGAAVYNEQFF TGTGCCAGCAGTGTACAGGGGGCGGCGGTGTACAATGAGCAGTTCTTC
. TRBJ1-2 TRBV7-9 TRBD1 CASSLVTGDGYTF TGTGCCAGCAGCTTAGTCACAGGGGATGGCTACACCTTC
. TRBJ2-2 TRBV5-4 TRBD1 CASSSPRTGNTGELFF TGTGCCAGCAGCTCACCCAGGACAGGGAACACCGGGGAGCTGTTTTTT
once TRBJ1-2 TRBV5-1 TRBD1 CASSYIGTYRGLDGYTF TGCGCCAGCAGCTATATTGGGACCTACAGGGGGCTGGATGGCTACACCTTC
once TRBJ1-5 TRBV16 . CASSQSEGKQPQHF TGTGCCAGCAGCCAATCGGAGGGGAAACAGCCCCAGCATTTT
. TRBJ1-1 TRBV6-5 . CASSPDSNMNTEAFF TGTGCCAGCAGCCCTGACAGCAATATGAACACTGAAGCTTTCTTT